Below, one T cell receptor beta chain is given with its context. Its antigen remains unidentified. Regarding time point: sample taken at primary tumor resection. 72 TRACERx patients with early, untreated non-small cell lung cancer donated samples. Unsorted samples of tumor, nontumor lung or frozen PBMC had their whole RNA sequenced. The germline gives CDR1 MNHNY, CDR2 SVGAGI (reference sequence). This CDR3 region has 16 residues. Trimming cost V 2 bases and J 4 bases, with 17 bases left between them. These data belong to a study of spatial heterogeneity in lung cancer. Study conclusions and caveats: Ubiquitous expanded tumor TCRs appeared in blood more at resection than follow-up.

Every individual TCR cDNA molecule carried its own unique molecular identifier, which allowed correction of PCR and sequencing errors. TCRdb re-derived calls from the 5' RACE reads in MiXCR, one entry per CDR3 protein. The sample comprises about 78,000 distinct CDR3 sequences, 8% of which are singletons, and about 6.8% rests with the top ten. The chain employs TRBV6-6 and TRBJ1-1; tentative D call: TRBD1 (5 bases). The sequencing here drew on PBMCs, taken at surgery. This sequence originates from a male donor with early-stage non-small cell lung cancer. In nucleotides, the CDR3 is TGTGCCAGCAGTTACCAGCCGGGCCCAAGGGGCACTGAAGCTTTCTTT. The encoded protein is CASSYQPGPRGTEAFF.